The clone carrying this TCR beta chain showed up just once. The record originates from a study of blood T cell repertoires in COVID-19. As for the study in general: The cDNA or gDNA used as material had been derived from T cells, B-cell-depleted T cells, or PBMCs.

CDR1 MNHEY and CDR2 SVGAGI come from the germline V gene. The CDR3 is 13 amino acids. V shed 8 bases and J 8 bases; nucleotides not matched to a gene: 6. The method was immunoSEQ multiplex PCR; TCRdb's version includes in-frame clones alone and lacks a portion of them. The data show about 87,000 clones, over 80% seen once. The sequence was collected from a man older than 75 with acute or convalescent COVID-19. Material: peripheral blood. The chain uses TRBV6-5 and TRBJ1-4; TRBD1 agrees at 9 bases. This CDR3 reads CASRGQGEEKLFF. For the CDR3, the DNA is TGTGCCAGCCGGGGACAGGGTGAGGAAAAACTGTTTTTT.